The TCR beta chain under discussion was sequenced for a study of shared clonotypes between healthy human individuals. The sample holds many counts of this clone. Its antigen is undetermined. Germline V gene data show CDR1 as GTSNPN and CDR2 as SVGIG (reference sequence). Trimming left V 5 bases short and J 5 bases short, with 13 bases between. This CDR3 has 14 amino acids. Findings of the study overall: The authors sampled blood alone, and tissue repertoires likely differ. Four donors had 5% to 6% of their naive CD4 clonotypes in common.

The input for sorted-subset replicate PCRs was 150 to 200 ng DNA, about 30,000 T cell genomes. Sequencing was performed with immunoSEQ multiplex PCR; in TCRdb, only in-frame clones are kept and a portion is missing. The sample consists of under 1,100,000 clones, under 80% of them appearing once. The rearrangement uses TRBV30 and TRBJ1-6; tentative D call: TRBD1 (5 bases). The TCR originated in a man aged 18 to 29 in good health. Sequenced: memory CD4+ T cells sorted from blood. Specified subset: CD45RA-negative fraction. As DNA, the CDR3 is TGTGCCTGGGGGACCGGGGGGGATAATTCACCCCTCCACTTT. This translates into CAWGTGGDNSPLHF.